The 29 T cell receptor beta chains listed next were all sequenced from one sample in a study of tumor-infiltrating lymphocytes in primary liver carcinoma (dated 2017 in TCRdb). Total RNA and DNA were co-extracted without cell sorting from around 20-30 mg of bulk tissue using the AllPrep DNA/RNA mini kit. The sequencer listed for this sample is Illumina HiSeq 2500. TCRbeta-specific cDNA was reverse-transcribed from roughly 500 ng total RNA using a constant-region primer and ProtoScript II reverse transcriptase. Three nested multiplex PCR rounds, following a slightly modified ARM-PCR procedure, were used to build the TCRbeta libraries. Multiplex TRBV1-TRBV30 forward primers and a Cbeta reverse primer were used in the first two PCR rounds, each of which was run for around 10 cycles. The public reads were quality trimmed at Q25 with fastp and then assembled into clones with MiXCR by TCRdb, keeping productive beta chains. Entries are consolidated by CDR3 protein sequence, retaining the most common genes and DNA. This sample holds approximately 80,000 distinct CDR3 sequences; 69% were observed only once. Around 24% of the sample is held by the ten biggest clonotypes.

The sequenced sample consisted of tumor-adjacent normal liver tissue. Every receptor here comes from a man aged 35 to 55 with primary liver carcinoma and hepatitis B virus infection.

There are a few counts of this clonotype. A much larger clone sits a single nucleotide away, making a read error possible. The missing conserved phenylalanine or tryptophan at the end of this CDR3 makes a read error likely. J is TRBJ2-5 and V is TRBV5-5; D remains unclear. Trimming pared 0 bases from V and 4 bases from J, leaving 4 bases between. Germline V gene data show CDR1 as SGHKS and CDR2 as YYEKEE (reference sequence). CDR3 length: 12 residues. The CDR3 DNA reads as TGTGCCAGCAGCTTGGGTACAGAGACCCAGTACCTC. Protein product: CASSLGTETQYL.

With regard to this clonotype: Its ends do not fully match the called genes, so a read error is possible. This chain links TRBV4-1 with TRBJ2-7; D is possibly TRBD1 (5 bases). This CDR3 has 16 residues. Germline CDR1 is MGHRA and CDR2 is YSYEKL. The chain's CDR3 is CASNQDRTGATLEQYF. CDR3 bases: TGCGCCAGCAACCAAGATCGAACAGGTGCCACCCTCGAGCAGTATTTC.

For this clonotype: The junction differs from germline at one of its ends, possibly a read error. This sequence joins TRBV6-1 and TRBJ1-4; D perhaps matches TRBD1 (6 bases). Germline loops: CDR1 MNHNS, CDR2 SASEGT. The CDR3 consists of 15 residues. DNA for the CDR3: TGTGCCAGCAGTGTACAGGGAGTAACTAATGAAAAACCGTTTTTT. Translation: CASSVQGVTNEKPFF.

Ten or more counts support this clonotype. The chain uses TRBV7-8 and TRBJ2-5; weak D call: TRBD2 (6 bases). The V end lost 6 bases, the J end lost 2 bases, and 13 bases lay between the germline ends. CDR1 SGHVS and CDR2 FQNEAQ come from the germline V gene. This CDR3 comprises 14 residues. CDR3 loop: CASRPGGGQETQYF. Here the CDR3 DNA reads TGTGCCAGCAGACCCGGGGGTGGGCAAGAGACCCAGTACTTC.

For this clonotype: The junction and the germline gene differ at one end; a read error may be behind it. The chain is built from TRBV29-1 and TRBJ2-7; D is ambiguous. Germline V gene lookup returns CDR1 SQVTM and CDR2 ANQGSEA. The CDR3 loop spans 12 amino acids. The CDR3 protein is CSVGWSPYEQYF. In DNA form, the CDR3 reads TGCAGCGTCGGTTGGTCCCCCTACGAACAGTACTTC.

This clonotype was counted at least ten times. This chain connects TRBV30 to TRBJ1-5; no firm D call. The V and J ends lost 2 bases and 0 bases respectively, with 11 bases between them. CDR1 and CDR2 from the germline V gene are GTSNPN and SVGIG (reference sequence). The CDR3 totals 15 residues. Here the CDR3 DNA reads TGTGCCTGGAGTCCACCCGGGGTTAGCAATCAGCCCCAGCATTTT. Its translation: CAWSPPGVSNQPQHF.

A note on this clonotype: Possible read error: a much larger clone is one base away. V gene TRBV11-1 combines with J gene TRBJ2-7, with D perhaps matching TRBD1 or TRBD2 (5 bases each). The CDR3 length is 15 residues. Germline V CDR1 and CDR2: SGHAT, FQDESV (reference sequence). The V gene lost 7 bases and the J gene lost 4 bases, with 20 bases spanning the gap. CDR3 coding DNA: TGTGCCAGCAACTCATCCCGGGACCCCTCATACGAGCAGTACTTC. It translates to CASNSSRDPSYEQYF.

Worth noting for this clonotype: One end of the junction varies from germline; a read error may be responsible. The chain uses TRBV28 and TRBJ1-1; 9 positions agree with TRBD1. Germline CDR1 MDHEN, CDR2 SYDVKM. The CDR3 spans 14 residues. The CDR3 bases are TGTGTCAGCAGTTCGGGACAGGGTGGGACTGAAGCTTTCTTT. Residues: CVSSSGQGGTEAFF.

This clonotype came up many times. V usage is TRBV9 and J usage is TRBJ2-5; perhaps D is TRBD1 or TRBD2 (7 bases each). The CDR3 length is 16 residues. The germline gives CDR1 SGDLS, CDR2 YYNGEE. V was clipped by 2 bases and J by 2 bases, with 16 bases between them. CDR3 DNA: TGTGCCAGCAGCGTTGGAGGGGGCGGGGGTCAAGAGACCCAGTACTTC. Protein sequence: CASSVGGGGGQETQYF.

This clonotype showed up just once. A junction end diverges from the germline sequence, so it may reflect a read error. The genes are TRBV12-3 or TRBV12-4 and TRBJ2-7; 8 bases are a match to TRBD1. This CDR3 comprises 14 residues. CDR3: CVSSRAGGLYEQYF. The DNA for the CDR3 is TGTGTCAGTAGTAGGGCAGGGGGCCTTTACGAGCAATACTTC.

The V call is TRBV29-1, the J call TRBJ2-5, with unresolved D. Germline V gene data show CDR1 as SQVTM and CDR2 as ANQGSEA. V dropped 8 bases and J dropped 2 bases, with 15 bases sitting between them. The CDR3 is 13 amino acids. DNA for the CDR3: TGCAGCACTGAAGTCCCCCAACAAGAGACCCAGTACTTC. This gives the protein CSTEVPQQETQYF. Based on the CDR3 plus reference TRBV29-1 and TRBJ2-5, the full variable domain is SAVISQKPSRDICQRGTSLTIQCQVDSQVTMMFWYRQQPGQSLTLIATANQGSEATYESGFVIDKFPISRPNLTFSTLTVSNMSPEDSSIYLCSTEVPQQETQYFGPGTRLLVL.

A word on this clonotype: Its ends do not fully match the called genes, so a read error is possible. The chain carries TRBV6-2 or TRBV6-3 and TRBJ2-1; no definite D call. This CDR3 region has 14 residues. Germline CDR1 and CDR2: MNHEY and SVGEGT. This CDR3 reads CASRYGPYSKEQFF. The CDR3 DNA reads as TGTGCCAGCCGTTATGGGCCTTATAGCAAGGAGCAGTTCTTC.

CDR3 nucleotides: TGTGCCAGCAGCAACGGACTAGCGGGAGGGGGGTTGGATGAGCAGTTCTTC. This codes for CASSNGLAGGGLDEQFF. The rearrangement links TRBV7-3 to TRBJ2-1, with TRBD2 matching over 15 bases. The CDR3 totals 17 residues. Germline lookup yields CDR1 SGHTA and CDR2 FQGTGA. After removal of 5 bases from V and 8 bases from J, the junction contained 10 bases not matched to a gene.

About this clonotype itself: The junction departs from the called germline gene at one end, perhaps through a read error. V gene TRBV12-3 or TRBV12-4 combines with J gene TRBJ2-1, with TRBD1 identical over 7 bases. The CDR3 runs to 14 residues. CDR3 sequence (DNA): TGTGCCAGCAGTTGGGACAGCGAGATCAATGAGCAATTCTTC. Encoded protein: CASSWDSEINEQFF.

This rearrangement joins TRBV5-5 to TRBJ2-7; 13 bases match TRBD2. Looked up from germline, CDR1 is SGHKS and CDR2 is YYEKEE (reference sequence). CDR3 size: 16 residues. Unmatched junction bases numbered 17, after V lost 4 bases and J lost 13 bases. The chain's CDR3 is CASSTGTSGMGDERYF. CDR3 coding DNA: TGTGCCAGCAGCACCGGGACTAGCGGGATGGGAGACGAGCGCTACTTC.

As to this clonotype: A junction boundary mismatches the germline segment, possibly from a read error. CDR3 in amino acids: CASSRTPPNGCASTDTQYF. CDR3 in DNA: TGCGCCAGCAGTCGCACTCCCCCGAACGGCTGTGCTAGCACAGATACGCAGTATTTT. V and J are TRBV11-1 and TRBJ2-3; D remains unclear. The CDR3 loop spans 19 amino acids. Germline values: CDR1 SGHAT, CDR2 FQDESV (reference sequence).

The sample holds many counts of this clonotype. This chain connects TRBV6-6 to TRBJ1-1; D gene unclear. CDR1 MNHNY and CDR2 SVGAGI come from the germline V gene (reference sequence). V was trimmed by 6 bases and J by 5 bases, leaving 19 bases between them. This CDR3 is 15 amino acids long. This CDR3 reads CASRPYIGERTEAFF. CDR3 DNA sequence: TGTGCCAGCAGGCCTTACATCGGGGAAAGGACTGAAGCTTTCTTT.

The genes are TRBV9 and TRBJ2-3, with D perhaps matching TRBD2 (6 bases). Trimming left V 2 bases short and J 0 bases short, with 13 bases between. The CDR3 covers 16 residues. The germline gives CDR1 SGDLS, CDR2 YYNGEE. For the CDR3, the DNA is TGTGCCAGCAGCGTCCTTGTGGGAGGAAGCACAGATACGCAGTATTTT. This sequence encodes CASSVLVGGSTDTQYF.

For this clonotype: The CDR3 carries no conserved terminal phenylalanine or tryptophan, so it likely arises from a read error. V gene TRBV6-5 combines with J gene TRBJ1-1, with 10 positions matching TRBD1. The germline V gene has CDR1 MNHEY and CDR2 SVGAGI. The CDR3 is made up of 16 amino acids. CDR3 in DNA: TGTGCCGGCAGCCGACAGGGGGCCGCAATGAACACTGAAGCTTTCCTT. Amino acid sequence: CAGSRQGAAMNTEAFL.

This clonotype was observed a few times. V is TRBV7-9 and J is TRBJ2-3; 7 positions match TRBD1. The length of the CDR3 is 13 residues. The germline V gene has CDR1 SEHNR and CDR2 FQNEAQ (reference sequence). The trim removed 11 bases at V and 0 bases at J, leaving 5 bases unmatched. For the CDR3, the DNA is TGTGCCGGTACAGGGGTGAGCACAGATACGCAGTATTTT. Translation: CAGTGVSTDTQYF.

A word on this clonotype: A much larger clone differs by one base, so this may be a read error. This sequence joins TRBV6-6 and TRBJ1-6; D uncertain. Germline assignment: CDR1 MNHNY and CDR2 SVGAGI (reference sequence). CDR3 length equals 13 residues. The V and J ends lost 4 bases and 9 bases respectively, with 10 bases between them. The DNA of the CDR3 is TGTGCCAGCAGTTCAATAGGGATTTCACCCCTCCACTTT. Translating gives CASSSIGISPLHF.

Comments on this clonotype: At one end, the junction sequence differs from germline, possibly due to a read error. The chain has TRBV28 and TRBJ2-7, with D possibly matching TRBD2 (5 bases). Germline V lookup: CDR1 MDHEN, CDR2 SYDVKM. CDR3 length: 17 amino acids. CDR3 nucleotides: TGTGCCAACAGTCCATGGACCTGGACGGGGTCTTCCTACGAGCAGTACTTC. Translating it yields CANSPWTWTGSSYEQYF.

A note on this clonotype: Germline and junction disagree at one end, which may indicate a read error. The chain links TRBV11-2 to TRBJ1-1, with no clear D. The CDR3 consists of 16 residues. Germline V gives CDR1 SGHAT, CDR2 FQNNGV. The CDR3 reads CASSRGRPRVFTEAFF. The CDR3 coding sequence is TGTGCTAGCAGCCGAGGTAGGCCAAGGGTCTTCACTGAAGCTTTCTTT.

Note on this clonotype: The CDR3 does not close with the conserved phenylalanine or tryptophan, likely indicating a read error. The gene calls are TRBV10-3 and TRBJ1-2; D possibly corresponds to TRBD1 (5 bases). The CDR3 loop spans 12 amino acids. Deletions cut 6 bases from V and 8 bases from J, with 13 bases between. The germline CDR1 and CDR2 sequences are ENHRY and SYGVKD. This CDR3 is CAISWDGGGYTL. CDR3 nucleotides: TGTGCCATCAGCTGGGACGGCGGCGGCTACACCCTC.

The chain employs TRBV28 and TRBJ1-2; TRBD1 aligns across 8 bases. Germline V lookup: CDR1 MDHEN, CDR2 SYDVKM. This CDR3 region has 15 residues. V shed 6 bases, J shed 2 bases, and the junction held 8 bases outside the gene matches. CDR3 coding DNA: TGTGCCAGCAGATCCGGGACAGGACGAAACTATGGCTACACCTTC. This sequence encodes CASRSGTGRNYGYTF.

For this clonotype: One end of the junction is discordant with germline, which a read error may explain. V is TRBV29-1 and J is TRBJ1-5, with D maybe TRBD1 (6 bases). From germline, CDR1 is SQVTM and CDR2 ANQGSEA. The CDR3 length is 13 residues. The CDR3 sequence is CSAGGGANQPQDF. The CDR3 DNA follows: TGCAGCGCCGGAGGGGGAGCGAATCAGCCCCAAGACTTT. Drawing the rest from reference TRBV29-1 and TRBJ1-5, the complete variable domain is SAVISQKPSRDICQRGTSLTIQCQVDSQVTMMFWYRQQPGQSLTLIATANQGSEATYESGFVIDKFPISRPNLTFSTLTVSNMSPEDSSIYLCSAGGGANQPQDFGDGTRLSIL.

This clonotype was counted only a few times. One end of the junction fails to match germline, which may point to a read error. This chain uses TRBV6-5 with TRBJ2-2; D is undetermined. This CDR3 has 13 amino acids. Germline V gives CDR1 MNHEY, CDR2 SVGAGI. The CDR3 nucleotides are TGTGCCGGCAGTTACTCCTCGATCGGGGAGCTGTTTTTT. Protein sequence: CAGSYSSIGELFF.

This chain connects TRBV29-1 to TRBJ2-5; D may be TRBD2 (6 bases). Germline CDR1 is SQVTM and CDR2 is ANQGSEA. V was pared by 6 bases and J by 4 bases, with 12 bases between. This CDR3 is built from 12 residues. The CDR3 protein is CSVWDWGETQYF. The CDR3 DNA is TGCAGCGTCTGGGACTGGGGAGAGACCCAGTACTTC.

CDR3 DNA sequence: TGTGTCAGAAGCGCAGGAGGTGGGCCTTACAATGAGCAGTTCTTC. Translation: CVRSAGGGPYNEQFF. The genes are TRBV7-3 and TRBJ2-1; possible D gene TRBD2, 5 bases. Germline CDR1 and CDR2: SGHTA and FQGTGA. The CDR3 extends over 15 amino acids.